The entry that follows covers one T cell receptor beta chain sequence. Its antigen is not yet known. A far larger clone is a single base away, which makes a read error likely. Within the sample, other DNA sequences also encode this same CDR3. The sample originates from a study of blood T cell repertoires in COVID-19 (dated by TCRdb to about 2020). About the investigation overall: Samples from collaborators originated in the United States, Italy and Spain and spanned both the acute and convalescent phases of COVID-19. A freely available public database, intended as a resource for researchers studying the immune response to SARS-CoV-2, is where the repertoires were released. The samples were drawn from the first 160 participants of the ongoing ImmuneRACE study and from roughly 1,300 subjects provided by 6 global collaborators. The dataset comprised deeply sampled blood TCRbeta repertoires from subjects exposed to, actively infected with, or recovered from COVID-19. Where HLA class I and class II types were available, the types were taken from metadata supplied by the sample provider, not from assay-based typing. The sample metadata nearly always contained a de-identified subject ID, COVID-19 status, age in years and sex. The prospective study material was composed of cDNA or gDNA derived from T cells, B-cell-depleted T cells, or PBMCs.

TCRbeta CDR3 regions were amplified from genomic DNA using the immunoSEQ Assay, a bias-controlled multiplex PCR. The authors processed their data as follows. Within the assay, amplification of reference gene primers was used to estimate how many nucleated cells each sample contained. To quantify the absolute abundance of each unique TCRbeta CDR3 rearrangement, sequence reads were collapsed and filtered. Productive Simpson clonality was computed per sample as the square root of Simpson's diversity index over productive rearrangements. TCRdb carries this immuneACCESS record with in-frame sequences only. Its versions omit some clonotypes, under half of them owing to an unresolved V gene in the studies checked, with the rest unexplained. V and J calls and clone size come straight from that table; D and trimming were deduced from the DNA. The sample table shows over 300,000 clones, and around 90% are seen once. The ten largest account for more than 0.95% of the sample.

The collaborating institutions used their own protocols to collect whole blood in K2EDTA tubes. For TCRbeta analysis, collaborators shipped samples as frozen whole blood, isolated PBMCs, or DNA extracted from either of those sample types. Trimming takes 4 bases off V and 3 bases off J; junction bases not matched to a gene: 2. The CDR3 contains 14 residues, cysteine and phenylalanine counted. Only the CDR3 DNA is retained, 42 bases long and in frame from the first base. Reading the germline V gene (reference sequence) gives CDR1 MNHEY and CDR2 SMNVEV. Findings and caveats that apply to the study as a whole: How much clinical and demographic metadata was included differed by source and by participant, and the metadata was provided uncurated.

The source is a middle-aged man with acute or convalescent COVID-19. The chain links TRBV27 with TRBJ2-7; TRBD1 aligns with 11 central bases. Sequenced input: peripheral blood. CDR3 region: CASSWDRGGYEQYF. The nucleotide sequence reads as follows: TGTGCCAGCAGTTGGGACAGGGGGGGCTACGAGCAGTACTTC.